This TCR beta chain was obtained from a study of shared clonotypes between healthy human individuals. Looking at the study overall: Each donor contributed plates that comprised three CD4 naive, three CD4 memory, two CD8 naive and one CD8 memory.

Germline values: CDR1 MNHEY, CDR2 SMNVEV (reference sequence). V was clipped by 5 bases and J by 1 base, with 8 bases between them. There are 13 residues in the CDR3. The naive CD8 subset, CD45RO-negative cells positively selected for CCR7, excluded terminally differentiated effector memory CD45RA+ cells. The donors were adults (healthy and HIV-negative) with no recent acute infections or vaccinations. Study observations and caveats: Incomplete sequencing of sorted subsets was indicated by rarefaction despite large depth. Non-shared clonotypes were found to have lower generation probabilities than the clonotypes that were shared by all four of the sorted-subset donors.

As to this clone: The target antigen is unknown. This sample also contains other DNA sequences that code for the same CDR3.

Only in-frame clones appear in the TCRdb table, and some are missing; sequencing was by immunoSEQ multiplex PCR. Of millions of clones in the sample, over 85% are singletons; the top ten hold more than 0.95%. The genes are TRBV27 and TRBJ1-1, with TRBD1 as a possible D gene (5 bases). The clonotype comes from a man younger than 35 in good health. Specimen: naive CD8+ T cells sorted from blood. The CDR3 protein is CASSKRGNTEAFF. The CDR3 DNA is TGTGCCAGCAGTAAGAGGGGGAACACTGAAGCTTTCTTT.